This passage covers 27 T cell receptor beta chains from one sample sequenced in a study of blood T cell repertoires in COVID-19. Measured with immunoSEQ multiplex PCR; TCRdb has only the in-frame clones, and not every one. This sample has 250,000 to 350,000 clones, with approximately 83% found just once. The sequenced sample was PBMCs or T cells enriched from blood (not recorded which). The receptors derive from a woman aged 30 to 39 who had recovered from COVID-19.

This chain joins TRBV5-6 and TRBJ1-3; tentative D call: TRBD1 (5 bases). The CDR3 has 13 amino acids. The V and J ends lost 2 bases and 4 bases respectively, with 7 bases between them. CDR1 is SGHDT, CDR2 YYEEEE, per germline. The CDR3 nucleotides are TGTGCCAGCAGCTTAGGGGCAGGAAACACCATATATTTT. Amino acid sequence: CASSLGAGNTIYF.

This rearrangement joins TRBV5-1 to TRBJ2-1, with 8 bases aligning to TRBD1. Germline loops: CDR1 SGHRS, CDR2 YFSETQ. J was trimmed by 7 bases and V by 0 bases; bases with no gene match: 6. This CDR3 region has 15 residues. CDR3: CASSLATGVWNEQFF. As DNA, the CDR3 is TGCGCCAGCAGCTTGGCGACAGGGGTCTGGAATGAGCAGTTCTTC.

The rearrangement uses TRBV25-1 and TRBJ2-2; 11 bases map to TRBD2. V was clipped by 2 bases and J by 5 bases; unmatched bases: 10. The CDR3 covers 18 residues. Germline CDR1 reads MGHDK; CDR2 reads SYGVNS. CDR3 residues: CASSEGGVTSGRTGELFF. The CDR3, as DNA: TGTGCCAGCAGTGAAGGGGGGGTCACTAGCGGGAGAACCGGGGAGCTGTTTTTT.

The rearrangement uses TRBV7-6 and TRBJ2-7; D might be TRBD2 (6 bases). Looked up from germline, CDR1 is SGHVS and CDR2 is FNYEAQ. This CDR3 has 16 amino acids. V gave up 5 bases and J gave up 2 bases, with 19 bases separating them. The CDR3 here is CASSRLTGIAAYEQYF. The DNA for the CDR3 is TGTGCCAGCAGCCGACTAACGGGAATAGCGGCCTACGAGCAGTACTTC.

V is TRBV10-3 and J is TRBJ1-6; 7 bases align to TRBD1. The CDR3 loop spans 16 amino acids. J lost 4 bases, V lost 3 bases, and 6 bases had no gene match. Germline CDR1 ENHRY, CDR2 SYGVKD. CDR3 sequence reads: CAISDIDREYNSPLHF. DNA of the CDR3: TGTGCCATCAGTGACATAGACAGGGAATATAATTCACCCCTCCACTTT.

The rearrangement joins TRBV7-9 to TRBJ2-7; 7 positions match TRBD1. This CDR3 is 13 amino acids long. In germline, CDR1 is SEHNR, CDR2 FQNEAQ (reference sequence). J lost 3 bases, V lost 3 bases, and 2 bases had no gene match. CDR3 nucleotides: TGTGCCAGCAGCTTCGACAGGGACTACGAGCAGTACTTC. Translated: CASSFDRDYEQYF.

The chain couples TRBV27 to TRBJ2-7, with 8 bases aligning to TRBD2. Unmatched junction bases numbered 13, after V lost 6 bases and J lost 6 bases. This CDR3 has 15 residues. Germline lookup yields CDR1 MNHEY and CDR2 SMNVEV (reference sequence). The CDR3 region is CASRRTGTSGREQYF. DNA for the CDR3: TGTGCCAGCAGACGAACCGGGACTAGTGGCCGCGAGCAGTACTTC.

The chain carries TRBV30 and TRBJ1-5; possible D gene TRBD1, 6 bases. V was trimmed by 3 bases and J by 7 bases, leaving 16 bases between them. Looked up from germline, CDR1 is GTSNPN and CDR2 is SVGIG (reference sequence). The CDR3 consists of 14 residues. CDR3 nucleotides: TGTGCCTGGAGGTCAGAGGGGGATCGACAGCCCCAGCATTTT. Translating it yields CAWRSEGDRQPQHF. Full variable domain (remainder filled in from reference TRBV30 and TRBJ1-5): SQTIHQWPATLVQPVGSPLSLECTVEGTSNPNLYWYRQAAGRGLQLLFYSVGIGQISSEVPQNLSASRPQDRQFILSSKKLLLSDSGFYLCAWRSEGDRQPQHFGDGTRLSIL.

The chain has TRBV28 and TRBJ1-3, with TRBD1 matching 10 bases. The germline V gene has CDR1 MDHEN and CDR2 SYDVKM. This CDR3 spans 15 amino acids. The ends lost 10 bases at V and 3 bases at J; junction bases unmatched: 9. The CDR3 DNA reads as TGTGCCACCGCGACAGGGGGCGTTGGTGGAAACACCATATATTTT. This gives the protein CATATGGVGGNTIYF.

The rearrangement uses TRBV10-1 and TRBJ2-1; 9 bases align to TRBD2. The CDR3 runs 15 residues. V lost 5 bases, J lost 2 bases, and 4 bases stayed unmatched. The germline V gene encodes CDR1 WNHNN and CDR2 SYGVQD (reference sequence). CDR3 in amino acids: CASSSSGRPYNEQFF. CDR3 DNA: TGCGCCAGCAGTTCCAGCGGGAGGCCCTACAATGAGCAGTTCTTC.

The genes are TRBV28 and TRBJ2-3; 8 bases align to TRBD2. The CDR3 runs 16 residues. Trimming removed 5 bases from V and 9 bases from J; junction bases left unmatched: 16. Germline values: CDR1 MDHEN, CDR2 SYDVKM. The CDR3, as DNA: TGTGCCAGCAGTCTCTCCTACGCCGGGACTAGTGGCACGCAGTATTTT. It specifies CASSLSYAGTSGTQYF.

This clone was detected only a few times. The chain joins TRBV5-1 to TRBJ2-1; 11 bases are a match to TRBD2. This CDR3 is 17 amino acids long. CDR1 is SGHRS and CDR2 is YFSETQ in the germline V gene. The trim removed 0 bases at V and 5 bases at J, leaving 7 bases unmatched. Here the CDR3 reads CASSLVPGLAEHNEQFF. CDR3 DNA: TGCGCCAGCAGCTTGGTTCCGGGACTAGCGGAGCACAATGAGCAGTTCTTC.

J is TRBJ2-7 and V is TRBV18, with D hard to call. Trimming stripped 2 bases from V and 0 bases from J, with 8 bases between. The germline V gene has CDR1 KGHSH and CDR2 LQKENI. CDR3 size: 14 residues. The CDR3 region has the DNA TGTGCCAGCTCACCAGTCCAGGACTCCTACGAGCAGTACTTC. Its translation: CASSPVQDSYEQYF.

The chain combines TRBV2 with TRBJ1-5, with no clear D. V dropped 8 bases and J dropped 0 bases, with 14 bases sitting between them. The CDR3 consists of 15 residues. CDR1 and CDR2 from the germline V gene are SNHLY and FYNNEI. The CDR3 DNA is TGTGCCAGCTTCGAAGGGCGGGTTAGCAATCAGCCCCAGCATTTT. This encodes CASFEGRVSNQPQHF.

This chain uses TRBV4-1 with TRBJ2-7; D possibly corresponds to TRBD2 (5 bases). V shed 0 bases and J shed 2 bases, with 14 bases lying between them. Germline V lookup: CDR1 MGHRA, CDR2 YSYEKL. The CDR3 has 16 residues. The CDR3 nucleotides read TGCGCCAGCAGCCAAGATGCTAGCCCGAGGGCCTACGAGCAGTACTTC. It specifies CASSQDASPRAYEQYF.

This clone showed up just a few times. This chain connects TRBV6-1 to TRBJ1-4; D is perhaps TRBD1 (6 bases). Trimming pared 3 bases from V and 3 bases from J, leaving 11 bases between. The V gene's germline CDR1 is MNHNS and CDR2 SASEGT. CDR3 length equals 15 residues. CDR3 loop: CASSENRAANEKLFF. In DNA, the CDR3 is TGTGCCAGCAGTGAGAACAGGGCGGCTAATGAAAAACTGTTTTTT.

Here the CDR3 reads CASSFPSEWANSNQPQHF. In nucleotides, the CDR3 is TGTGCCAGCAGTTTCCCGTCCGAATGGGCGAATAGCAATCAGCCCCAGCATTTT. This sequence joins TRBV28 and TRBJ1-5, with D uncertain. Between the trimmed V and J ends, which lost 3 bases and 0 bases, there was a span of 18 bases. Germline values: CDR1 MDHEN, CDR2 SYDVKM. CDR3 size: 18 residues.

This clone was observed a handful of times. The chain has TRBV3-1 (or the pseudogene TRBV3-2) and TRBJ1-1; 9 nucleotides agree with TRBD1. Unmatched junction bases numbered 8, after V lost 0 bases and J lost 12 bases. The germline gives CDR1 LGHDT, CDR2 YNNKEL (reference sequence). This CDR3 comprises 14 residues. CDR3 sequence: CASSQDSGTGSTFF. In DNA, the CDR3 is TGTGCCAGCAGCCAAGATTCCGGGACAGGGTCAACTTTCTTT.

V and J are TRBV18 and TRBJ2-7; 8 bases are shared with TRBD2. J gave up 6 bases and V 4 bases, and 11 bases lay outside the gene matches. This CDR3 has 15 residues. Germline V CDR1 and CDR2: KGHSH, LQKENI. The DNA of the CDR3 is TGTGCCAGCTCACGGGAGCGGGAGCTAATCGGCGAGCAGTACTTC. Translation gives CASSRERELIGEQYF.

This chain uses TRBV5-1 with TRBJ2-1; the match to TRBD1 covers 8 bases. The ends lost 4 bases at V and 2 bases at J; junction bases unmatched: 5. Germline V gene data show CDR1 as SGHRS and CDR2 as YFSETQ. CDR3 length equals 15 residues. CDR3 residues: CASSGQGIAYNEQFF. CDR3 bases: TGCGCCAGCAGCGGACAGGGTATTGCCTACAATGAGCAGTTCTTC. The variable domain in full, with the rest retrieved from reference TRBV5-1 and TRBJ2-1, is KAGVTQTPRYLIKTRGQQVTLSCSPISGHRSVSWYQQTPGQGLQFLFEYFSETQRNKGNFPGRFSGRQFSNSRSEMNVSTLELGDSALYLCASSGQGIAYNEQFFGPGTRLTVL.

Concerning this clone: This CDR3 is also generated by other DNA sequences in the sample. The chain combines TRBV6-6 with TRBJ2-7; D ambiguous. In germline, CDR1 is MNHNY, CDR2 SVGAGI (reference sequence). Trimming took off 4 bases at V and 4 bases at J, with 5 bases between the two ends. The CDR3 extends over 11 amino acids. CDR3 protein: CASSSLYEQYF. The CDR3 DNA follows: TGTGCCAGCAGTTCCTTATACGAGCAGTACTTC.

The gene calls are TRBV7-9 and TRBJ2-5; 7 bases agree with TRBD1. This CDR3 has 15 residues. Germline V lookup: CDR1 SEHNR, CDR2 FQNEAQ (reference sequence). V dropped 2 bases and J dropped 0; count of bases not matched to a gene: 3. The chain's CDR3 is CASSLRQGDQETQYF. CDR3 in DNA: TGTGCCAGCAGCTTACGGCAGGGGGACCAAGAGACCCAGTACTTC.

This chain uses TRBV6-5 with TRBJ1-6; no firm D call. The V gene's germline CDR1 is MNHEY and CDR2 SVGAGI. CDR3 length equals 14 residues. The V end was cut by 4 bases, the J end by 4 bases, with 8 bases between. CDR3 coding DNA: TGTGCCAGCAGTTCGCAGACTTATAATTCACCCCTCCACTTT. It translates to CASSSQTYNSPLHF.

The chain links TRBV7-9 to TRBJ1-1; D unresolved. V gave up 2 bases and J gave up 4 bases, with 11 bases separating them. This CDR3 contains 14 residues. CDR1 is SEHNR and CDR2 is FQNEAQ in the germline V gene (reference sequence). DNA of the CDR3: TGTGCCAGCAGCTTATTGCCACTAGGCACTGAAGCTTTCTTT. Translating it yields CASSLLPLGTEAFF.

The V call is TRBV30, the J call TRBJ2-5; possibly TRBD2 for D (7 bases). In germline, CDR1 is GTSNPN, CDR2 SVGIG (reference sequence). This CDR3 region has 16 residues. The V gene lost 0 bases and the J gene lost 2 bases, with 16 bases spanning the gap. The CDR3 nucleotides read TGTGCCTGGAGTGTAGGATGGGGGGGCAGTCAAGAGACCCAGTACTTC. This gives the protein CAWSVGWGGSQETQYF.

CDR3 in amino acids: CASSPRRLAGDNEQFF. The CDR3 nucleotides read TGTGCCAGCAGCCCGAGACGACTAGCGGGGGACAATGAGCAGTTCTTC. This rearrangement joins TRBV9 to TRBJ2-1; TRBD2 agrees at 12 bases. The CDR3 is 16 residues long. Trimming cost V 4 bases and J 5 bases; bases outside gene matches: 7. Germline CDR1 is SGDLS and CDR2 is YYNGEE. The whole variable domain, filled in from reference TRBV9 and TRBJ2-1, reads DSGVTQTPKHLITATGQRVTLRCSPRSGDLSVYWYQQSLDQGLQFLIQYYNGEERAKGNILERFSAQQFPDLHSELNLSSLELGDSALYFCASSPRRLAGDNEQFFGPGTRLTVL.

In this sample, this clone turned up a few times. This chain links TRBV6-5 with TRBJ1-2, with 7 positions matching TRBD1. The germline CDR1 and CDR2 sequences are MNHEY and SVGAGI. This CDR3 contains 12 residues. Trimming took 2 bases from V and 6 from J; bases not matched to a gene: 0. DNA for the CDR3: TGTGCCAGCAGTTACAGGGGGCATGGCTACACCTTC. Protein sequence: CASSYRGHGYTF.